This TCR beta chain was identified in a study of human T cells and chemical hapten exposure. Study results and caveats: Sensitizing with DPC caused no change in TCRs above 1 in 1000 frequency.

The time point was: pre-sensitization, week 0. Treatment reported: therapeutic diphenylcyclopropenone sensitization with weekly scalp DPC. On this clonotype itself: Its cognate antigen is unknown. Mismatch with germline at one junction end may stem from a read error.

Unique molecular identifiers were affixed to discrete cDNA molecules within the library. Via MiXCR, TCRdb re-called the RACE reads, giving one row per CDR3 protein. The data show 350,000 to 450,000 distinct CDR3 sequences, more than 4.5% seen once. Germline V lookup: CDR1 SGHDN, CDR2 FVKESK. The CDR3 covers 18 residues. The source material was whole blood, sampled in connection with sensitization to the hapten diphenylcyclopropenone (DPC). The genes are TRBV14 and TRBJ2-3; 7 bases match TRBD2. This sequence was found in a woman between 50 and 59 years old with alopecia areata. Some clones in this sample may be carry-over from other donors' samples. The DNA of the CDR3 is TGTGCCAGCAGCCATCAACGAGGGAGGGCCCCGAGCACAGATACGCTGTATTTT. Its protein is CASSHQRGRAPSTDTLYF.